The 10 T cell receptor beta chains listed next were all sequenced from one sample in a study of human T cells and chemical hapten exposure (dated by TCRdb to the early 2020s). The intended sense of this specimen's time point label: patch test 1, 2 weeks after DPC sensitization. Read against the paper, the sample's treatment or condition label means: therapeutic diphenylcyclopropenone sensitization with weekly scalp DPC. The library was generated by RACE. The reads were generated on a NextSeq 500. TCRdb trimmed the raw reads at Q25, called clones with MiXCR and kept productive beta chains. Every entry covers one CDR3 protein and lists the most common genes and DNA from its rows. This sample comprises fewer than 60,000 distinct CDR3 sequences, approximately 9.1% of them detected only once. Jointly, the top ten make up around 4.5% of the sample. The sample was whole blood, taken in connection with sensitization to the hapten diphenylcyclopropenone (DPC). The receptor set was obtained from a woman aged 45-59 years with alopecia areata. Some clones in this sample may be carry-over from other donors' samples.

This clonotype was counted only a few times. The chain links TRBV2 to TRBJ2-2; 8 bases match TRBD1. Germline V gene lookup returns CDR1 SNHLY and CDR2 FYNNEI. V was clipped by 8 bases and J by 4 bases; unmatched bases: 6. This CDR3 has 14 amino acids. The CDR3 spells CASERTGITGELFF. The DNA of the CDR3 is TGTGCCAGCGAAAGGACAGGGATCACCGGGGAGCTGTTTTTT.

This clonotype occurred many times. V gene TRBV10-3 combines with J gene TRBJ2-5; D gene unclear. The CDR3 has 14 amino acids. V dropped 0 bases and J dropped 4 bases, with 9 bases sitting between them. Germline-derived CDR1 and CDR2 are ENHRY and SYGVKD. Here the CDR3 DNA reads TGTGCCATCAGTGAGTCCATGGGTTTAGAGACCCAGTACTTC. The encoded protein is CAISESMGLETQYF.

Many counts were recorded for this clonotype. The V and J genes are TRBV20-1 and TRBJ1-5; tentatively, D is TRBD1 (6 bases). In germline, CDR1 is DFQATT, CDR2 SNEGSKA (reference sequence). CDR3 length: 12 residues. The CDR3 reads CRGAGGNQPQHF. The CDR3 DNA sequence: TGCAGGGGGGCAGGGGGCAATCAGCCCCAGCATTTT.

As regards this clonotype: A much larger clone is a single base away; this may be a read error. CDR3 nucleotides: TGTGCCAGCAGCTTAGTTGGGGTCTACAATGTGCAGTTCTTC. The encoded protein is CASSLVGVYNVQFF. The chain joins TRBV7-6 to TRBJ2-1; D remains unclear. The germline gives CDR1 SGHVS, CDR2 FNYEAQ. CDR3 length equals 14 residues.

The chain combines TRBV28 with TRBJ2-7; 11 bases line up with TRBD1. This CDR3 has 15 amino acids. Germline trimming cut 3 bases from V and 6 bases from J; bases unmatched to any gene: 7. In germline, CDR1 is MDHEN, CDR2 SYDVKM. The CDR3 coding sequence is TGTGCCAGCAGTTTGGCCGGGACAGGGGGGGCCGAGCAGTACTTC. It translates to CASSLAGTGGAEQYF.

This clonotype was seen just once. The V and J genes are TRBV7-9 and TRBJ2-3, with D tentatively TRBD1 (6 bases). In germline, CDR1 is SEHNR, CDR2 FQNEAQ (reference sequence). This CDR3 contains 15 residues. The V end was cut by 2 bases, the J end by 1 base, with 10 bases between. CDR3 amino acids: CASSLPGQGTDTQYF. DNA for the CDR3: TGTGCCAGCAGCTTACCGGGACAAGGCACAGATACGCAGTATTTT.

This clonotype was seen many times. This rearrangement joins TRBV7-2 to TRBJ2-3, with 7 bases identical to TRBD1. V gave up 5 bases and J gave up 3 bases; unmatched junction bases: 5. The CDR3 spans 14 residues. CDR1 SGHTA and CDR2 FQGNSA come from the germline V gene. The CDR3 sequence: CASSPRQGTDTQYF. The CDR3 DNA reads as TGTGCCAGCAGCCCTAGACAGGGAACAGATACGCAGTATTTT.

This clonotype was counted between two and nine times. The rearrangement links TRBV20-1 to TRBJ2-1; 7 bases map to TRBD1. Germline V lookup: CDR1 DFQATT, CDR2 SNEGSKA (reference sequence). J gave up 2 bases and V 5 bases, and 9 bases lay outside the gene matches. This CDR3 has 15 residues. The CDR3 here is CSAQRGTVPYNEQFF. The CDR3 coding sequence is TGCAGTGCTCAGAGGGGGACAGTTCCCTACAATGAGCAGTTCTTC.

The chain carries TRBV2 and TRBJ1-5; D is unclear. The CDR3 spans 15 residues. The V end was cut by 6 bases, the J end by 2 bases, with 14 bases between. Germline V lookup: CDR1 SNHLY, CDR2 FYNNEI. In nucleotides, the CDR3 is TGTGCCAGCAGACGACGGACCAGTGGCAATCAGCCCCAGCATTTT. Translation gives CASRRRTSGNQPQHF.

The V gene is TRBV28, the J gene TRBJ2-7, with D unclear. The CDR3 is 14 amino acids. Germline V CDR1 and CDR2: MDHEN, SYDVKM. V lost 8 bases, J lost 3 bases, and 17 bases lay in between. The CDR3 coding sequence is TGTGCCAGCCGGTATAGCTCGGTAAACTACGAGCAGTACTTC. Protein sequence: CASRYSSVNYEQYF.